A selection of T cell receptor beta chains follows, all from one sample in a study of cytomegalovirus exposure and HLA in healthy donors. The protocol was immunoSEQ multiplex PCR, while the TCRdb copy is restricted to in-frame clones and leaves out a portion. The repertoire has more than 110,000 clones, approximately 84% of them found once; the top ten carry roughly 1.4%. The sequenced sample consisted of PBMCs. The receptors come from a man younger than 40 in good health and CMV-seropositive. CDR3s include the opening cysteine and the closing phenylalanine or tryptophan. D genes are given only for firm matches. A clone size is listed for some rows: how often the clone was seen (once, few, many), or a class if it is expanded.

d_call	j_call	clone_size	v_call	cdr3_length	cdr3_aa	cdr3_nt
TRBD2	TRBJ2-2	-	TRBV28	14	CASLGLLNTGELFF	TGTGCCAGTTTGGGACTACTGAACACCGGGGAGCTGTTTTTT
-	TRBJ1-6	-	TRBV4-1	17	CASSQSDQEIGHSPLHF	TGCGCCAGCAGCCAATCAGATCAGGAAATTGGGCATTCACCCCTCCACTTT
TRBD2	TRBJ2-1	-	TRBV19	16	CASSMQGLAGGNEQFF	TGTGCCAGTAGTATGCAGGGACTAGCGGGAGGAAATGAGCAGTTCTTC
TRBD2	TRBJ2-1	-	TRBV11-2	17	CASSLEVAGVPYNEQFF	TGTGCCAGCAGCTTAGAGGTAGCGGGTGTTCCCTACAATGAGCAGTTCTTC
-	TRBJ2-7	-	TRBV5-1	12	CASSSQGDEQYF	TGCGCCAGCAGCTCCCAAGGGGACGAGCAGTACTTC
-	TRBJ1-1	-	TRBV6-5	14	CASSPGGANTEAFF	TGTGCCAGCAGCCCGGGGGGTGCAAACACTGAAGCTTTCTTT
-	TRBJ2-2	-	TRBV5-1	14	CASSSIPPNGELFF	TGCGCCAGCAGCTCCATCCCCCCTAACGGGGAGCTGTTTTTT
-	TRBJ1-5	few	TRBV7-7	16	CASSLVRVGAGQPQHF	TGTGCTAGCAGCTTAGTGAGAGTGGGGGCGGGTCAGCCCCAGCATTTT
TRBD2	TRBJ2-7	few	TRBV6-5	15	CASSYSKWGGYEQYF	TGTGCCAGCAGTTACTCGAAATGGGGAGGGTACGAGCAGTACTTC
TRBD1	TRBJ1-4	-	TRBV29-1	13	CSVSQGKGEKLFF	TGCAGCGTATCACAGGGGAAAGGGGAAAAACTGTTTTTT
TRBD1	TRBJ1-2	-	TRBV6-1	15	CASSDQQGADYGYTF	TGTGCCAGCAGTGACCAACAGGGGGCGGACTATGGCTACACCTTC
-	TRBJ1-3	-	TRBV7-8	18	CASSLDDSRAGSGNTIYF	TGTGCCAGCAGCTTAGACGACAGTAGGGCAGGTTCTGGAAACACCATATATTTT
-	TRBJ2-7	-	TRBV9	15	CASSVEPGITYEQYF	TGTGCCAGCAGCGTAGAGCCGGGTATCACCTACGAGCAGTACTTC
TRBD1	TRBJ1-5	-	TRBV4-1	14	CASSPRQGSQPQHF	TGCGCCAGCAGTCCTCGACAGGGGAGTCAGCCCCAGCATTTT
TRBD2	TRBJ2-1	-	TRBV5-5	16	CASSSPGTSVYNEQFF	TGTGCCAGCAGCTCCCCCGGGACTAGCGTTTACAATGAGCAGTTCTTC
-	TRBJ1-5	-	TRBV15	14	CATHSGSNHQPQHF	TGTGCCACCCATTCGGGATCTAACCATCAGCCCCAGCATTTT
-	TRBJ1-4	-	TRBV7-9	15	CASSLKVGENEKLFF	TGTGCCAGCAGCTTAAAGGTCGGGGAAAATGAAAAACTGTTTTTT
TRBD1	TRBJ2-2	-	TRBV30	12	CAGQGIPGELFF	TGTGCCGGACAGGGGATCCCCGGGGAGCTGTTTTTT
-	TRBJ2-4	once	TRBV15	14	CATSRVAAGNIQYF	TGTGCCACCAGCAGAGTCGCAGCGGGAAACATTCAGTACTTC
TRBD1	TRBJ1-2	-	TRBV28	14	CASKLQGAEYGYTF	TGTGCCAGCAAACTTCAGGGGGCAGAATATGGCTACACCTTC
-	TRBJ2-7	-	TRBV11-3	15	CASSLEVQGTYEQYF	TGTGCCAGCAGCTTAGAAGTCCAGGGAACCTACGAGCAGTACTTC
-	TRBJ2-7	-	TRBV27	14	CASSFTGVGYEQYF	TGTGCCAGCAGTTTTACGGGAGTAGGCTACGAGCAGTACTTC
TRBD2	TRBJ2-3	-	TRBV7-6	15	CASSATSGSPDTQYF	TGTGCCAGCAGCGCGACTAGCGGGAGCCCAGATACGCAGTATTTT
-	TRBJ2-3	-	TRBV11-2	11	CASSRVNTQYF	TGTGCCAGCAGCCGCGTGAATACGCAGTATTTT
-	TRBJ2-7	-	TRBV10-3	13	CAISPGERYEQYF	TGTGCCATCAGCCCGGGGGAGCGCTACGAGCAGTACTTC
-	TRBJ1-3	-	TRBV6-1	11	CASRDFRAIYF	TGTGCCAGCAGGGACTTCCGGGCCATATATTTT
TRBD2	TRBJ2-7	-	TRBV11-3	15	CASSFQREAAYEQYF	TGTGCCAGCAGCTTCCAGCGGGAGGCAGCCTACGAGCAGTACTTC
-	TRBJ2-6	-	TRBV6-5	14	CASSYSGSGLILTF	TGTGCCAGCAGTTACTCGGGTAGCGGACTAATTTTGACTTTC
-	TRBJ2-7	-	TRBV4-1	13	CASSQVGDHEQYF	TGCGCCAGCAGCCAAGTTGGAGACCACGAGCAGTACTTC
TRBD2	TRBJ2-1	-	TRBV11-2	16	CASSPPQAGAENEQFF	TGTGCCAGCAGCCCCCCACAAGCGGGAGCCGAAAATGAGCAGTTCTTC
TRBD2	TRBJ2-7	-	TRBV11-2	14	CASSPGTSVYEQYF	TGTGCCAGCAGCCCCGGGACTAGCGTCTACGAGCAGTACTTC
TRBD2	TRBJ2-7	-	TRBV5-4	15	CATHAVVGGGSEQYF	TGTGCCACCCATGCCGTGGTGGGGGGAGGGTCCGAGCAGTACTTC
TRBD1	TRBJ2-2	-	TRBV7-2	16	CASSYGPGGGTGELFF	TGTGCCAGCAGCTATGGGCCAGGGGGTGGGACCGGGGAGCTGTTTTTT
TRBD2	TRBJ2-1	-	TRBV19	13	CASSIYGTSVPFF	TGTGCCAGTAGTATATACGGGACTAGCGTGCCCTTCTTC
-	TRBJ2-7	once	TRBV18	14	CASSPPFGTYEQYF	TGTGCCAGCTCACCACCGTTCGGGACCTACGAGCAGTACTTC
-	TRBJ2-7	few	TRBV4-1	17	CASSQGANRASSYEQYF	TGCGCCAGCAGCCAAGGGGCCAACAGGGCATCCTCCTACGAGCAGTACTTC
TRBD2	TRBJ2-3	-	TRBV7-3	15	CASSLRGGSTDTQYF	TGTGCCAGCAGCTTAAGGGGGGGGAGCACAGATACGCAGTATTTT
TRBD1	TRBJ1-2	-	TRBV5-1	13	CASSLRTGDGYTF	TGCGCCAGCAGCTTACGGACAGGGGATGGCTACACCTTC
-	TRBJ1-1	-	TRBV29-1	13	CSVELTGNTEAFF	TGCAGCGTTGAGCTGACAGGGAACACTGAAGCTTTCTTT
-	TRBJ2-1	-	TRBV6-5	14	CASSPRADNNEQFF	TGTGCCAGCAGTCCGCGGGCCGACAACAATGAGCAGTTCTTC
-	TRBJ2-1	-	TRBV11-3	11	CASSLRGPQFF	TGTGCCAGCAGCTTGAGAGGGCCGCAGTTCTTC
TRBD1	TRBJ1-5	-	TRBV28	15	CASSAGGAGNQPQHF	TGTGCCAGCAGTGCAGGGGGCGCGGGCAATCAGCCCCAGCATTTT
-	TRBJ2-3	-	TRBV6-6	15	CASSYEGGMGDTQYF	TGTGCCAGCAGTTACGAAGGGGGAATGGGAGATACGCAGTATTTT
TRBD1	TRBJ2-3	once	TRBV28	13	CAGRGQGVNTQYF	TGTGCCGGCAGGGGACAGGGTGTTAATACGCAGTATTTT
TRBD1	TRBJ1-1	-	TRBV6-5	12	CASSRQGSEAFF	TGTGCCAGCAGTCGACAGGGATCTGAAGCTTTCTTT
TRBD1	TRBJ1-5	-	TRBV19	15	CASRPDRASNQPQHF	TGTGCCAGTAGGCCGGACAGGGCCAGCAATCAGCCCCAGCATTTT
TRBD1	TRBJ1-2	-	TRBV7-9	14	CASSSGTEFYGYTF	TGTGCCAGCAGCTCCGGGACAGAATTTTATGGCTACACCTTC
-	TRBJ2-1	-	TRBV11-1	13	CASSLAVFYEQFF	TGTGCCAGCAGCTTGGCGGTTTTCTATGAGCAGTTCTTC
TRBD1	TRBJ2-1	-	TRBV27	15	CASSPSRGRRNEQFF	TGTGCCAGCAGTCCAAGCAGGGGGCGCCGGAATGAGCAGTTCTTC